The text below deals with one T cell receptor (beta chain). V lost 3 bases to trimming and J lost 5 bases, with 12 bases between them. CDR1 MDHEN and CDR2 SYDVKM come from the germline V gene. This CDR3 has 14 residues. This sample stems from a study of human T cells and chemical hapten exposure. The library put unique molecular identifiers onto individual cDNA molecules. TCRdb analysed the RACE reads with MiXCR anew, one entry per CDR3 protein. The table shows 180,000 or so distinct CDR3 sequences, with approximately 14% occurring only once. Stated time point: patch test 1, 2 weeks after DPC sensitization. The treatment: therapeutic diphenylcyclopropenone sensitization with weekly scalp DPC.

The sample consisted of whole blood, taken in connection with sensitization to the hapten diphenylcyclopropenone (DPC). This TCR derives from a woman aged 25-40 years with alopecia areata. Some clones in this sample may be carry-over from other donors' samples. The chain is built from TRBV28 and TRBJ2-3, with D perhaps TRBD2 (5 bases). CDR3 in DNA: TGTGCCAGCAGTTTTGCCCGGGGTGAAGATACGCAGTATTTT. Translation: CASSFARGEDTQYF.